The rows below give T cell receptor beta chains drawn from one sample of a study of regulatory T cells in long-lasting Graves disease. In TCRdb, the multiplex PCR reads were re-called with MiXCR into one record per CDR3 protein. The table has a few hundred thousand distinct CDR3 sequences, around 22% seen once. Source: peripheral blood mononuclear cells (PBMCs), taken when the disease was refractory, from a patient treated with antithyroid drugs. These receptors all come from a female donor with Graves disease. The CDR3 runs from the conserved cysteine through the conserved F or W. Fields, in order: V gene, J gene, clone size, CDR3 length, D gene, CDR3 protein, CDR3 DNA. A D gene is named only where the DNA matches it firmly. Where a row states a size, it is once, few, many or the class of an expanded clone; other rows omit it.

V: TRBV7-2; J: TRBJ2-3; size: .; length: 16; D: .; CDR3: CASSLGYRPSTDTQYF; DNA: TGTGCCAGCAGCTTAGGTTACAGACCTAGCACAGATACGCAGTATTTT
V: TRBV18; J: TRBJ1-1; size: few; length: 16; D: TRBD1; CDR3: CASSPPTGGKNTEAFF; DNA: TGTGCCAGCTCACCACCGACAGGGGGTAAAAACACTGAAGCTTTCTTT
V: TRBV9; J: TRBJ1-2; size: few; length: 14; D: .; CDR3: CASSGLTSNYGYTF; DNA: TGTGCCAGCAGCGGCTTGACCTCGAACTATGGCTACACCTTC
V: TRBV19; J: TRBJ2-7; size: few; length: 15; D: .; CDR3: CASSPLRSGVYEQYF; DNA: TGTGCCAGTAGTCCTTTACGTAGCGGCGTCTACGAGCAGTACTTC
V: TRBV5-1; J: TRBJ2-3; size: .; length: 15; D: .; CDR3: CASSPVEGYADTQYF; DNA: TGCGCCAGCAGCCCTGTGGAGGGGTACGCAGATACGCAGTATTTT
V: TRBV6-1; J: TRBJ2-7; size: .; length: 16; D: TRBD2; CDR3: CASRKSAGSSSYEQYF; DNA: TGTGCCAGCAGGAAGTCAGCGGGATCCTCCTCCTACGAGCAGTACTTC
V: TRBV2; J: TRBJ1-6; size: .; length: 14; D: TRBD1; CDR3: CASSAGTGPLAVHF; DNA: TGTGCCAGCAGTGCCGGGACAGGGCCCCTCGCGGTCCACTTT
V: TRBV12-5; J: TRBJ2-5; size: many; length: 14; D: TRBD1; CDR3: CASGLGDRQETQYF; DNA: TGTGCTAGTGGTTTGGGGGACAGACAAGAGACCCAGTACTTC
V: TRBV15; J: TRBJ2-5; size: many; length: 16; D: TRBD1; CDR3: CATSRRTAGGQETQYF; DNA: TGTGCCACCAGCCGAAGGACCGCAGGGGGACAAGAGACCCAGTACTTC
V: TRBV20-1; J: TRBJ1-6; size: .; length: 12; D: .; CDR3: CSATGYNSPLHF; DNA: TGCAGTGCTACGGGCTATAATTCACCCCTCCACTTT
V: TRBV28; J: TRBJ2-7; size: few; length: 16; D: TRBD2; CDR3: CASTILRTSGSIPPSF; DNA: TGTGCCAGCACCATTCTTCGGACTAGCGGGAGTATTCCCCCGTCATTC
V: TRBV29-1; J: TRBJ2-5; size: .; length: 16; D: TRBD1; CDR3: CSVEALGDRGLETQYF; DNA: TGCAGCGTGGAGGCTCTGGGGGACAGGGGGCTGGAGACCCAGTACTTC
V: TRBV5-6; J: TRBJ2-7; size: .; length: 15; D: .; CDR3: CASSLERKFSYEQYF; DNA: TGTGCCAGCAGCTTGGAGAGGAAGTTCTCCTACGAGCAGTACTTC
V: TRBV28; J: TRBJ1-2; size: .; length: 16; D: TRBD1; CDR3: CASREPGTGGGYGYTF; DNA: TGTGCCAGCAGGGAACCCGGGACAGGGGGCGGCTATGGCTACACCTTC
V: TRBV11-2; J: TRBJ2-7; size: .; length: 16; D: TRBD2; CDR3: CASSLPPLAGAREQYF; DNA: TGTGCCAGCAGCTTACCCCCCCTAGCGGGAGCGAGGGAGCAGTACTTC
V: TRBV6-1; J: TRBJ1-2; size: few; length: 14; D: .; CDR3: CASSEIGTHRGYTF; DNA: TGTGCCAGCAGTGAAATCGGGACACACCGTGGCTACACCTTC
V: TRBV19; J: TRBJ2-2; size: .; length: 17; D: TRBD1; CDR3: CASRVWGTGSATGELFF; DNA: TGTGCCAGTAGAGTTTGGGGGACAGGGTCCGCCACCGGGGAGCTGTTTTTT